Presented here are 6 T cell receptor beta chains from one specimen sequenced in a study of blood T cell repertoires in COVID-19. Assay: immunoSEQ multiplex PCR; the TCRdb copy retains only in-frame clones and omits some. The table lists about 60,000 clones, 90% of them singletons. Material for sequencing was peripheral blood. These receptors all stem from a human donor with active COVID-19. The donor label of this sample is uncertain.

The CDR3 region is CSAPKGPQYF. The DNA for the CDR3 is TGCAGTGCCCCTAAGGGGCCCCAGTACTTC. The chain employs TRBV20-1 and TRBJ2-5; D is possibly TRBD1 (5 bases). The CDR3 totals 10 residues. The germline V gene has CDR1 DFQATT and CDR2 SNEGSKA (reference sequence). V was cut by 6 bases and J by 9 bases, with 11 bases left in between.

This clone was counted ten times or more. The chain couples TRBV2 to TRBJ1-1, with a weak D call TRBD1 (5 bases). The CDR3 length is 14 residues. Germline CDR1 and CDR2: SNHLY and FYNNEI. Trimming took off 6 bases at V and 5 bases at J, with 16 bases between the two ends. CDR3 protein: CASRVRAGGTEAFF. The CDR3 DNA reads TGTGCCAGCAGGGTCAGGGCGGGAGGGACTGAAGCTTTCTTT.

The chain carries TRBV12-5 and TRBJ2-3; 7 nucleotides align to TRBD2. The CDR3 has 16 amino acids. Germline V gives CDR1 LGHNT, CDR2 FRNRAP. The V segment lost 4 bases and the J segment 0 bases; nucleotides outside the gene matches: 7. This CDR3 reads CASGSTPGLSTDTQYF. CDR3 DNA: TGTGCTAGTGGTTCTACACCGGGACTAAGCACAGATACGCAGTATTTT. The variable domain in full, completed from reference TRBV12-5 and TRBJ2-3, reads DARVTQTPRHKVTEMGQEVTMRCQPILGHNTVFWYRQTMMQGLELLAYFRNRAPLDDSGMPKDRFSAEMPDATLATLKIQPSEPRDSAVYFCASGSTPGLSTDTQYFGPGTRLTVL.

The chain recombines TRBV7-3 with TRBJ1-1; the D is unclear. V was shortened by 5 bases and J by 1 base, with 11 bases between the two germline ends. Germline-derived CDR1 and CDR2 are SGHTA and FQGTGA. There are 14 residues in the CDR3. The chain's CDR3 is CASSPRGRNTEAFF. CDR3 nucleotide sequence: TGTGCCAGCAGCCCCAGAGGGAGGAACACTGAAGCTTTCTTT.

This clone showed up just once. The junction does not match germline at one end; this may be a read error. This chain uses TRBV28 with TRBJ2-7; TRBD1 matches at 9 bases. Germline V lookup: CDR1 MDHEN, CDR2 SYDVKM. The CDR3 contains 16 residues. The DNA of the CDR3 is TGTGCCAGCAATTTAATTACAGGGGGCAGTTCCTACGAGCAGTACTTC. This translates into CASNLITGGSSYEQYF. Using reference TRBV28 and TRBJ2-7 for the parts outside the CDR3, the full variable domain is DVKVTQSSRYLVKRTGEKVFLECVQDMDHENMFWYRQDPGLGLRLIYFSYDVKMKEKGDIPEGYSVSREKKERFSLILESASTNQTSMYLCASNLITGGSSYEQYFGPGTRLTVT.

This clone has a single count. The chain links TRBV19 to TRBJ1-5, with D tentatively TRBD1 (6 bases). The CDR3 extends over 16 amino acids. CDR1 and CDR2 (germline): LNHDA, SQIVND (reference sequence). V shed 4 bases and J shed 6 bases, with 19 bases lying between them. CDR3 DNA sequence: TGTGCCAGTAGTACTTTCTTCTCGGGGGGCGGTCAGCCCCAGCATTTT. As protein: CASSTFFSGGGQPQHF.